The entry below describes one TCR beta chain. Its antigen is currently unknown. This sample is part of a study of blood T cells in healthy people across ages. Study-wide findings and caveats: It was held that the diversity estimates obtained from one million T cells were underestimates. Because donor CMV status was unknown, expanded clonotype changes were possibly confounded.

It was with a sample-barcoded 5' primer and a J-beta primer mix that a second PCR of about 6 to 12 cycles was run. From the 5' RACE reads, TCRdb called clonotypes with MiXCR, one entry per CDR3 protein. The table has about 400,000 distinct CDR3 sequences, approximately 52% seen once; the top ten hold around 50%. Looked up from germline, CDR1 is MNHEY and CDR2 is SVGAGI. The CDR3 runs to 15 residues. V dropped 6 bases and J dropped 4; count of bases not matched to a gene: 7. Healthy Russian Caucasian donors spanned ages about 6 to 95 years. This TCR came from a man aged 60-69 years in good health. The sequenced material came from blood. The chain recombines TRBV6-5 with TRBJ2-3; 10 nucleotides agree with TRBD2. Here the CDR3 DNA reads TGTGCCAGCAGAAGGAGCGGGGGGGGGCCAGATACGCAGTATTTT. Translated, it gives CASRRSGGGPDTQYF.